One sample yielded the 21 T cell receptor beta chains listed below, sequenced in a study of metastatic and nonmetastatic thyroid tumors. TCRdb ran MiXCR on the PCR reads. Among fewer than 40,000 clones listed, over 14% were seen once. No treatment of any kind had been given to any patient before thyroid surgery. The specimen was blood. The source of these receptors is a male donor with papillary thyroid cancer or a benign thyroid nodule (not recorded which). Some clones in this sample may be carry-over from other donors' samples.

This clone was found many times. This rearrangement joins TRBV20-1 to TRBJ2-3; 8 bases align to TRBD2. CDR3 size: 15 residues. In germline, CDR1 is DFQATT, CDR2 SNEGSKA (reference sequence). Germline trimming cut 5 bases from V and 5 bases from J; bases unmatched to any gene: 12. The CDR3 DNA reads TGCAGTGCTGCTCGAGCGGGAGCGATCGGAGATACGCAGTATTTT. Its protein product is CSAARAGAIGDTQYF.

This clone occurred many times. Other DNA sequences from this sample encode an identical CDR3 as well. The DNA of the CDR3 is TGCAGTGCGTTGAATCCGGGGCGGATGCGGGAATCGGGATACGAGCAGTACTTC. Translation: CSALNPGRMRESGYEQYF. This sequence joins TRBV20-1 and TRBJ2-7, with a tentative D call TRBD2 (6 bases). There are 18 residues in the CDR3. CDR1 and CDR2 from the germline V gene are DFQATT and SNEGSKA (reference sequence). Trimming left V 6 bases short and J 4 bases short, with 31 bases between.

Many counts were recorded for this clone. The J gene is TRBJ1-1, the V gene TRBV11-3, with TRBD1 matching 12 bases. Looked up from germline, CDR1 is SGHNT and CDR2 is YENEEA. The CDR3 covers 14 residues. J was trimmed by 6 bases and V by 6 bases; bases with no gene match: 5. The CDR3 coding sequence is TGTGCCAGCAGACGGGGACAGGGGGCCGCTGAAGCTTTCTTT. This gives the protein CASRRGQGAAEAFF.

This clone has a count of ten or more. The chain uses TRBV5-6 and TRBJ2-1; D might be TRBD2 (5 bases). CDR3 length equals 12 residues. The germline gives CDR1 SGHDT, CDR2 YYEEEE. Trimming removed 4 bases from V and 7 bases from J, with 9 bases in between. The CDR3 region has the DNA TGTGCCAGCAGCGAGAGGGTGAATGAGCAGTTCTTC. Amino acid sequence: CASSERVNEQFF.

Worth noting for this clone: One end of the junction does not line up with germline, which may come from a read error. The sample holds other DNA sequences that translate to the same CDR3. The J gene is TRBJ1-3, the V gene TRBV5-1; no definite D call. Germline CDR1 and CDR2: SGHRS and YFSETQ. There are 13 residues in the CDR3. The DNA for the CDR3 is TGTGCTAGCGCATTCCTCTCTGGAAACACCATATATTTT. Translating gives CASAFLSGNTIYF.

This clone has at least ten counts. This sequence joins TRBV6-4 and TRBJ2-3; 8 nucleotides match TRBD1. Germline CDR1 MRHNA, CDR2 SNTAGT. The CDR3 spans 13 residues. Trimming removed 6 bases from V and 4 bases from J; junction bases left unmatched: 3. CDR3 DNA sequence: TGTGCCAGCAGAGGACAGGGCGCAGATACGCAGTATTTT. Residues: CASRGQGADTQYF.

This clone showed up many times. CDR3 sequence (DNA): TGTGCCTGGGGATCAGAAGGACAGGTGGAAAAACTGTTTTTT. Amino acid sequence: CAWGSEGQVEKLFF. The rearrangement joins TRBV30 to TRBJ1-4; 7 positions match TRBD1. V shed 5 bases, J shed 8 bases, and the junction held 11 bases outside the gene matches. The V gene's germline CDR1 is GTSNPN and CDR2 SVGIG (reference sequence). This CDR3 is built from 14 residues.

This clone was counted ten times or more. This chain uses TRBV5-6 with TRBJ1-6; possible D gene TRBD1, 5 bases. From germline, CDR1 is SGHDT and CDR2 YYEEEE. The CDR3 extends over 16 amino acids. V lost 2 bases and J lost 7, with 16 bases in between. CDR3 residues: CASSLDGAVGNSPLHF. The CDR3 nucleotides are TGTGCCAGCAGCTTAGATGGGGCCGTGGGGAATTCACCCCTCCACTTT.

This clone was observed at least ten times. V usage is TRBV5-1 and J usage is TRBJ1-2; 9 nucleotides align to TRBD1. This CDR3 has 17 residues. Germline loops: CDR1 SGHRS, CDR2 YFSETQ. The ends lost 0 bases at V and 7 bases at J; junction bases unmatched: 13. In nucleotides, the CDR3 is TGCGCCAGCAGCTTGGATGGGACAGGGAATTACAAGGGTGGCTACACCTTC. This encodes CASSLDGTGNYKGGYTF.

This clone was counted ten times or more. V and J are TRBV18 and TRBJ2-5, with TRBD1 matching 8 bases. This CDR3 has 15 amino acids. CDR1 is KGHSH and CDR2 is LQKENI in the germline V gene. The V gene end was trimmed by 3 bases and the J gene end by 4 bases; junction bases not matched to a gene: 7. The CDR3 loop reads CASSPTSGGLETQYF. Here the CDR3 DNA reads TGTGCCAGCTCACCCACCTCAGGGGGCTTAGAGACCCAGTACTTC.

J is TRBJ1-1 and V is TRBV30; TRBD1 might be the D (5 bases). This CDR3 has 13 residues. CDR1 and CDR2 (germline): GTSNPN, SVGIG (reference sequence). V lost 3 bases to trimming and J lost 7 bases, with 15 bases between them. CDR3: CAWSPGWGREAFF. For the CDR3, the DNA is TGTGCCTGGAGCCCCGGGTGGGGCCGTGAAGCTTTCTTT.

J is TRBJ1-1 and V is TRBV5-4, with 7 nucleotides matching TRBD1. Germline CDR1 is SGHNT and CDR2 is YYREEE (reference sequence). The CDR3 contains 13 residues. The V segment lost 4 bases and the J segment 2 bases; nucleotides outside the gene matches: 2. CDR3 sequence (DNA): TGTGCCAGCAGCGACAGGGATAACACTGAAGCTTTCTTT. Protein sequence: CASSDRDNTEAFF.

This clone occurred many times. The chain couples TRBV6-1 to TRBJ2-7; perhaps D is TRBD1 or TRBD2 (7 bases each). This CDR3 contains 15 residues. The germline V and J ends were trimmed by 5 bases and 2 bases, with 16 bases remaining between them. CDR1 and CDR2 (germline): MNHNS, SASEGT. CDR3 sequence (DNA): TGTGCCAGCAGTACCCCAGGGGGGGAACCCTACGAGCAGTACTTC. Residues: CASSTPGGEPYEQYF.

This clone was counted many times. This chain links TRBV6-1 with TRBJ2-3; 8 nucleotides match TRBD2. This CDR3 is built from 15 residues. V was clipped by 10 bases and J by 0 bases; unmatched bases: 9. The V gene's germline CDR1 is MNHNS and CDR2 SASEGT. CDR3 amino acids: CATSRAGGSTDTQYF. For the CDR3, the DNA is TGTGCCACCTCGAGGGCGGGAGGAAGCACAGATACGCAGTATTTT.

This chain links TRBV20-1 with TRBJ2-3, with D perhaps given as TRBD1 or TRBD2 (6 bases each). V was trimmed by 0 bases and J by 4 bases, leaving 14 bases between them. The CDR3 covers 15 residues. Per the germline V gene, CDR1 is DFQATT and CDR2 is SNEGSKA (reference sequence). The CDR3 bases are TGCAGTGCTAGAGATCCGGGGGCAAAACCAGATACGCAGTATTTT. Translating it yields CSARDPGAKPDTQYF.

The chain uses TRBV25-1 and TRBJ1-1; D is unresolved. Trimming pared 3 bases from V and 3 bases from J, leaving 11 bases between. This CDR3 region has 14 residues. Germline V CDR1 and CDR2: MGHDK, SYGVNS. CDR3 amino acids: CASSDGGKDTEAFF. DNA of the CDR3: TGTGCCAGCAGTGACGGAGGTAAGGACACTGAAGCTTTCTTT.

Notes on this clone: One base away lies a much larger clone, so this may be a sequencing read error. V usage is TRBV4-2 and J usage is TRBJ2-7; tentatively, D is TRBD2 (5 bases). Trimming left V 0 bases short and J 1 base short, with 19 bases between. Germline CDR1 and CDR2: LGHNA and YNFKEQ. The CDR3 sequence is 18 residues long. DNA for the CDR3: TGTGCCAGCAGCCAAGACTTCCTTCCACAAGCGGTATCCTACGAGCAGTACTTC. This translates into CASSQDFLPQAVSYEQYF.

This clone was picked up many times. The V gene is TRBV6-1, the J gene TRBJ1-4, with 7 bases matching TRBD1. Looked up from germline, CDR1 is MNHNS and CDR2 is SASEGT. This CDR3 region has 15 residues. V was pared by 4 bases and J by 5 bases, with 7 bases of the junction left unmatched. CDR3 protein: CASSVQTGRNEKLFF. The CDR3 region has the DNA TGTGCCAGCAGTGTCCAGACAGGGAGGAATGAAAAACTGTTTTTT.

The table lists this clone with many counts. The CDR3 protein is CSARESWLNSPLHF. CDR3 in DNA: TGCAGTGCTAGAGAATCATGGCTAAATTCACCCCTCCACTTT. The chain uses TRBV20-1 and TRBJ1-6; D call uncertain. Germline-derived CDR1 and CDR2 are DFQATT and SNEGSKA (reference sequence). V lost 0 bases and J 7 bases, leaving 10 bases between the germline ends. CDR3 length: 14 amino acids.

This clone has at least ten counts. Other DNA variants within this sample encode the same CDR3. The chain has TRBV24-1 and TRBJ2-1; possible D gene TRBD2, 6 bases. V lost 4 bases, J lost 1 base, and 25 bases lay in between. CDR3 length equals 20 residues. Germline V CDR1 and CDR2: KGHDR, SFDVKD. CDR3 sequence reads: CATSDSNWNYLTRSYNEQFF. The CDR3 DNA reads as TGTGCCACCAGTGACTCAAACTGGAATTACTTGACTAGATCCTACAATGAGCAGTTCTTC.

This clone has ten or more counts. The chain combines TRBV6-1 with TRBJ2-7; 10 positions agree with TRBD1. There are 14 residues in the CDR3. V lost 7 bases to trimming and J lost 3 bases; unmatched junction nucleotides: 6. Germline V gene sequence: CDR1 MNHNS, CDR2 SASEGT. In DNA form, the CDR3 reads TGTGCCAGCAATGACAGGGACAGGGGCTACGAGCAGTACTTC. Translated, it gives CASNDRDRGYEQYF.